This T cell receptor beta chain came from a study of blood T cell repertoires in COVID-19. For the study at large: Sources were T cells, B-cell-depleted T cells, or PBMCs; the material itself was cDNA or gDNA.

Germline CDR1 and CDR2: MDHEN and SYDVKM. With V trimmed by 6 bases and J by 4 bases, 12 bases remained unmatched. The CDR3 consists of 16 residues. The data were produced by immunoSEQ multiplex PCR, yet TCRdb's version contains in-frame clones alone and is incomplete. The table shows 80,000 to 100,000 clones, with approximately 86% occurring only once. The sequence derives from an elderly woman in a cohort sampled during active or convalescent COVID-19. The chain employs TRBV28 and TRBJ2-1, with TRBD1 identical over 7 bases. Sequencing was carried out using peripheral blood. The DNA of the CDR3 is TGTGCCAGCAGCCTCCCGGGGACAGCGGTTTACAATGAGCAGTTCTTC. This encodes CASSLPGTAVYNEQFF.